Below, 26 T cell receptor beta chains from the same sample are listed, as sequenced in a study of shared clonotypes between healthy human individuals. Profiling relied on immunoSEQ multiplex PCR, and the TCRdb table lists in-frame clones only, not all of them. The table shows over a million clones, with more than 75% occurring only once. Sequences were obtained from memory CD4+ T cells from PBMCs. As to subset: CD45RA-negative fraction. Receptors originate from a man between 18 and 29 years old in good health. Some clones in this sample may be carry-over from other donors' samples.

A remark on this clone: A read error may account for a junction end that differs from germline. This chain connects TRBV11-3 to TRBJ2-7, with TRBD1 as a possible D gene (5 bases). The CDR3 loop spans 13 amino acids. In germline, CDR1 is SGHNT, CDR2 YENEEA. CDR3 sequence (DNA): TGTGCCAGCAGCCCTAGGACAAACCAACCGCCCCACTTC. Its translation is CASSPRTNQPPHF.

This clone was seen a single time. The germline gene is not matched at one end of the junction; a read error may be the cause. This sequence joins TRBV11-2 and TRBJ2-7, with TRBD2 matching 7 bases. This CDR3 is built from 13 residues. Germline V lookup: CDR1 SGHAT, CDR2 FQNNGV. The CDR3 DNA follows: TGTGCCAGCAGCTCGGGCCTAGCGGAAGCCCCATTCTTC. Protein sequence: CASSSGLAEAPFF.

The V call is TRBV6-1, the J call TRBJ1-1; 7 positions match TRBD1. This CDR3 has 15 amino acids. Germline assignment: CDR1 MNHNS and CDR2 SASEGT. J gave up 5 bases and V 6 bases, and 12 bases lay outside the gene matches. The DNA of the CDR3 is TGTGCCAGCAGGTCGCAGGGGACAGTAGGTACTGAAGCTTTCTTT. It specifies CASRSQGTVGTEAFF.

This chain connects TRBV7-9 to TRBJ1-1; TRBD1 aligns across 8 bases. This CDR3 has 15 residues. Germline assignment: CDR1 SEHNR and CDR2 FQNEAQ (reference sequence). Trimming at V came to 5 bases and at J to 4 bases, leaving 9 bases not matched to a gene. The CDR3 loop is CASSLGQGWGTEAFF. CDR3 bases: TGTGCCAGCAGCCTTGGACAGGGCTGGGGCACTGAAGCTTTCTTT.

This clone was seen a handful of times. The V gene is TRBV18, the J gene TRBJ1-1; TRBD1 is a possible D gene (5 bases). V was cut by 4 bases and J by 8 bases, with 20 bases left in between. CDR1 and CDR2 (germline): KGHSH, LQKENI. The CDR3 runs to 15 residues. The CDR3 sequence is CASSHQAGPGVEAFF. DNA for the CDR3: TGTGCCAGCTCACATCAGGCGGGACCTGGGGTGGAAGCTTTCTTT.

CDR3 bases: TGTGCCTGGAAGGTTGGAGGCTCTACCAATCAGCCCCAGCATTTT. Translated, it gives CAWKVGGSTNQPQHF. The chain recombines TRBV30 with TRBJ1-5; D unclear. Trimming left V 4 bases short and J 3 bases short, with 16 bases between. Germline loops: CDR1 GTSNPN, CDR2 SVGIG (reference sequence). The CDR3 is made up of 15 amino acids.

The CDR3 reads CAWSVPEAYEQYF. CDR3 bases: TGTGCCTGGAGTGTCCCGGAGGCCTACGAGCAGTACTTC. The V and J genes are TRBV30 and TRBJ2-5; D may be TRBD2 (5 bases). The DNA matches TRBJ2-7 better at its end, which makes the J call doubtful. Germline V lookup: CDR1 GTSNPN, CDR2 SVGIG (reference sequence). This CDR3 spans 13 amino acids.

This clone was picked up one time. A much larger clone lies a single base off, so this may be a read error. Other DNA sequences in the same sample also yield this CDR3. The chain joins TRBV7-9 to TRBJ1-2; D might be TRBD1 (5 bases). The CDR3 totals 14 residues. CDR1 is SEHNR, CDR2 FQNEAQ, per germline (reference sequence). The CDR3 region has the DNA TGTGCCAGCAGCTTAGGGGCAGGGAACTATGGCTACACTTTC. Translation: CASSLGAGNYGYTF.

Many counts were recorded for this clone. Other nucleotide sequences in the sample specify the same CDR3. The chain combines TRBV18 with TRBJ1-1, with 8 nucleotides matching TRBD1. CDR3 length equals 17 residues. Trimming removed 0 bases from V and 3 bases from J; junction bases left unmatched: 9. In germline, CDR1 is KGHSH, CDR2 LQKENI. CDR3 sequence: CASSPPRSTGGDTEAFF. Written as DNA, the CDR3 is TGTGCCAGCTCACCACCGCGTTCAACAGGGGGGGACACTGAAGCTTTCTTT.

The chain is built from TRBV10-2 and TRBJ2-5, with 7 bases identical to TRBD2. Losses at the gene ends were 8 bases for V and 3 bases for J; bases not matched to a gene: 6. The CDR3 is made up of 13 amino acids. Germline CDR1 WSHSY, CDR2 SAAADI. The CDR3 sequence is CASCRAGEETQYF. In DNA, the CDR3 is TGCGCCAGCTGCCGGGCGGGAGAAGAGACCCAGTACTTC.

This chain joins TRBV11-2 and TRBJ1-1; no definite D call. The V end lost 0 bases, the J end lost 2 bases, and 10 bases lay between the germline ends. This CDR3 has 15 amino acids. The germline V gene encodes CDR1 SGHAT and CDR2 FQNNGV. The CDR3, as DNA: TGTGCCAGCAGCTTAGACTGGGCAGTCAACACTGAAGCTTTCTTT. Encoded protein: CASSLDWAVNTEAFF.

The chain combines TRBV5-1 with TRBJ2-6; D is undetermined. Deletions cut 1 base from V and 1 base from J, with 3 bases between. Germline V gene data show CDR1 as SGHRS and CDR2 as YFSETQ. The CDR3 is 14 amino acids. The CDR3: CASSLQSGANVLTF. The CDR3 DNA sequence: TGCGCCAGCAGCTTGCAGTCTGGGGCCAACGTCCTGACTTTC. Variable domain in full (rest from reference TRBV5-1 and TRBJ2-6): KAGVTQTPRYLIKTRGQQVTLSCSPISGHRSVSWYQQTPGQGLQFLFEYFSETQRNKGNFPGRFSGRQFSNSRSEMNVSTLELGDSALYLCASSLQSGANVLTFGAGSRLTVL.

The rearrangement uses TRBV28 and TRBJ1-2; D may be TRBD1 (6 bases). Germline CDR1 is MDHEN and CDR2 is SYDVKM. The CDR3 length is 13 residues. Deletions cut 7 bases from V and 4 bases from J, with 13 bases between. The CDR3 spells CASNFGGLYGYTF. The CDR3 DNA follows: TGTGCCAGCAACTTCGGGGGCCTCTATGGCTACACCTTC.

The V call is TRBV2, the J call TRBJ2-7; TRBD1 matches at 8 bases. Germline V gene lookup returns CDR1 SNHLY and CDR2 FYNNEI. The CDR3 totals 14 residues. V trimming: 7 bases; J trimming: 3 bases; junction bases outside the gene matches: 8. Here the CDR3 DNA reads TGTGCCAGCATCCAAGGACAGGGAGACTACGAGCAGTACTTC. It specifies CASIQGQGDYEQYF. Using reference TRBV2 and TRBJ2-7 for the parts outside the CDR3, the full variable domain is EPEVTQTPSHQVTQMGQEVILRCVPISNHLYFYWYRQILGQKVEFLVSFYNNEISEKSEIFDDQFSVERPDGSNFTLKIRSTKLEDSAMYFCASIQGQGDYEQYFGPGTRLTVT.

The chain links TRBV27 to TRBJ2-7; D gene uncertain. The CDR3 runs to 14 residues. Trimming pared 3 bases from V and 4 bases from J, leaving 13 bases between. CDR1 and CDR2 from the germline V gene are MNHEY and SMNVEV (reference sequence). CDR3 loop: CASSFADTIYEQYF. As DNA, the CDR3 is TGTGCCAGCAGTTTTGCTGACACGATATACGAGCAGTACTTC.

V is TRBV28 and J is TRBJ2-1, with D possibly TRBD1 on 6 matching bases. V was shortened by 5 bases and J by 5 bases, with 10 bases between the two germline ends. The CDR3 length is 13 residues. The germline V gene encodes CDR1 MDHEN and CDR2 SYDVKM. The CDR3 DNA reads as TGTGCCAGCAGTCCCGGACAGAACAATGAGCAGTTCTTC. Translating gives CASSPGQNNEQFF.

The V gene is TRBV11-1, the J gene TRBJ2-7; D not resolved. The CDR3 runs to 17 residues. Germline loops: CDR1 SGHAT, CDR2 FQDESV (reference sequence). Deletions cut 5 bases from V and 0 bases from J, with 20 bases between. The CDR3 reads CASSTPRVGSSSYEQYF. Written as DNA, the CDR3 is TGTGCCAGCAGCACCCCTAGGGTCGGCTCGAGCTCCTACGAGCAGTACTTC.

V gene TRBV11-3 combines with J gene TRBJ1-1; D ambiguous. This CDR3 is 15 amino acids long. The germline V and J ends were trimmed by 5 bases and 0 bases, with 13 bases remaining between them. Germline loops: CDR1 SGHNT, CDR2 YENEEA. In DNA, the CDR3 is TGTGCCAGCAGCCCCCCGAGGAGACTGAACACTGAAGCTTTCTTT. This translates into CASSPPRRLNTEAFF.

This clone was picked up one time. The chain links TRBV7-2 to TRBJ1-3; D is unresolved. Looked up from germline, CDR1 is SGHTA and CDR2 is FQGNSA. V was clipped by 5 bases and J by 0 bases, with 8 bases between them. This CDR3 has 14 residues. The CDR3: CASSPQSSGNTIYF. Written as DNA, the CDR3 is TGTGCCAGCAGCCCACAGAGCTCTGGAAACACCATATATTTT.

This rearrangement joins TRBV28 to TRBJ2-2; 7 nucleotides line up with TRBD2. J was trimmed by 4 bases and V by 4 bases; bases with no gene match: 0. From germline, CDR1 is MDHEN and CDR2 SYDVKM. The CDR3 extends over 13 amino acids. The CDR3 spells CASSWEGTGELFF. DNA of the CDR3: TGTGCCAGCAGTTGGGAGGGCACCGGGGAGCTGTTTTTT.

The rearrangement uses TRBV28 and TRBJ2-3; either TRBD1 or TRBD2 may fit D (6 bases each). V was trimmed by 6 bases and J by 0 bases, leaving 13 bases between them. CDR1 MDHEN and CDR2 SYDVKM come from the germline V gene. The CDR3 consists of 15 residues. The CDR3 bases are TGTGCCAGCAGGAAGGGGGGAGGAAGCACAGATACGCAGTATTTT. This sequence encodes CASRKGGGSTDTQYF.

This chain's CDR3 is CASSLPVSGPSGQFF. The CDR3 coding sequence is TGTGCCAGCAGCTTACCCGTCAGCGGGCCCTCGGGGCAGTTCTTC. The gene calls are TRBV7-2 and TRBJ2-1, with D perhaps TRBD2 (6 bases). CDR1 is SGHTA and CDR2 is FQGNSA in the germline V gene. This CDR3 is built from 15 residues. V was cut by 2 bases and J by 12 bases, with 20 bases left in between.

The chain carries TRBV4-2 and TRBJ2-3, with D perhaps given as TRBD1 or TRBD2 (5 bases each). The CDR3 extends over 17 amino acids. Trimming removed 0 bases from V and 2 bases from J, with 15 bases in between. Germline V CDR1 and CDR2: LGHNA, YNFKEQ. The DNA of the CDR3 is TGTGCCAGCAGCCAAGATGGGCTAGTAGGGACCACAGATACGCAGTATTTT. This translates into CASSQDGLVGTTDTQYF.

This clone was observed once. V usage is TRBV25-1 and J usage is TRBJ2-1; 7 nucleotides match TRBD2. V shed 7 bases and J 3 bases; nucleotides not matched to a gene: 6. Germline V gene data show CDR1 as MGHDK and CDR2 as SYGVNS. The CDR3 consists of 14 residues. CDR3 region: CASKSLADYNEQFF. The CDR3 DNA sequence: TGTGCCAGCAAGTCGCTAGCGGACTACAATGAGCAGTTCTTC.

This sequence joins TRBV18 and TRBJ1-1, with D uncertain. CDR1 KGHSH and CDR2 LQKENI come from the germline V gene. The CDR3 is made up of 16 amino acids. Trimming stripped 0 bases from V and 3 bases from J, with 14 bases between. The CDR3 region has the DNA TGTGCCAGCTCACCACCGTTGACGCCATGGGACACTGAAGCTTTCTTT. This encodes CASSPPLTPWDTEAFF.

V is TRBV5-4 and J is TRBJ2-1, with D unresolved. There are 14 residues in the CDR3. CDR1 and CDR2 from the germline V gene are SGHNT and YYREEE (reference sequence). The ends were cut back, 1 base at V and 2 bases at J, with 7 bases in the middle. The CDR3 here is CASSLPQAYNEQFF. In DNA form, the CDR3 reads TGTGCCAGCAGCTTGCCGCAAGCCTACAATGAGCAGTTCTTC.